The following is a T cell receptor (beta chain) sequence with its context. The table came from immunoSEQ multiplex PCR; TCRdb's copy has only in-frame clones and leaves some out. The sample records under 150,000 clones, about 89% being singletons. These data originate in a study of T cells after somatic rescue of genetic block. The V end was cut by 0 bases, the J end by 6 bases, with 16 bases between. The CDR3 has 16 residues. The germline V gene has CDR1 LGHNA and CDR2 YSLEER. This clonotype was obtained from a woman aged 18-29 years. The sample comprised peripheral blood mononuclear cells (PBMCs). The V and J genes are TRBV4-3 and TRBJ2-3; D is possibly TRBD1 (5 bases). CDR3: CASSQDSSQAIDTQYF. The CDR3 nucleotides read TGCGCCAGCAGCCAAGATAGCTCACAGGCCATCGATACGCAGTATTTT.